This entry describes one T cell receptor beta chain. PCR was performed a second time for about 7 to 11 cycles using a sample-barcoded 5' primer and a J-beta primer mix. Unique molecular identifiers of 12 random nucleotides labeled each cDNA. TCRdb fed the 5' RACE reads into MiXCR, producing one record per CDR3 protein. The sample yields more than 1,400,000 distinct CDR3 sequences, 42% seen once. The CDR3 spans 13 residues. Germline lookup yields CDR1 MNHEY and CDR2 SVGAGI. V gave up 11 bases and J gave up 0 bases, with 8 bases separating them. The data were obtained in a study of blood T cells in healthy people across ages.

The source material was blood. This chain uses TRBV6-5 with TRBJ1-6; tentatively, D is TRBD1 (5 bases). This TCR derives from a woman aged 18-29 years in good health. The CDR3 sequence: CAAGGSYNSPLHF. The DNA of the CDR3 is TGTGCCGCGGGGGGCTCCTATAATTCACCCCTCCACTTT.